The T cell receptor (beta chain) under discussion was sequenced for a study of blood T cell repertoires in COVID-19 (dated by TCRdb to about 2020). Notes on the research overall: The collaborator samples originated in the United States, Italy and Spain and spanned the acute and convalescent phases of COVID-19. The repertoires were released in a freely available public database intended as a resource for research on the immune response to SARS-CoV-2. Deeply sampled blood TCRbeta repertoires from subjects exposed to, actively infected with, or recovered from COVID-19 were included in the dataset. Where available, HLA class I and class II types were obtained from metadata supplied by the sample provider rather than from assay-based typing. The sample metadata nearly always contained a de-identified subject ID, COVID-19 status, age in years and sex. Samples were obtained from the ongoing ImmuneRACE study (first 160 participants) and from 1,200 or so subjects provided by 6 global collaborators. The material from the prospective study consisted of cDNA or gDNA derived from T cells, B-cell-depleted T cells, or PBMCs. Overall results and qualifications from the work: The amount of clinical and demographic metadata varied by source and participant and was provided uncurated.

Concerning this clone itself: Its antigen target is currently unknown. No much larger clonotype is one base removed from it; base qualities were not supplied.

At one collaborating source in Seattle, patients were enrolled during active infection and were followed longitudinally through the course of disease. Whole blood was collected in K2EDTA tubes by collaborating institutions according to the institutions' own protocols. Collaborator samples were shipped for TCRbeta analysis as frozen whole blood, isolated PBMCs, or DNA extracted from either sample type. The immunoSEQ Assay, a bias-controlled multiplex PCR, was used to amplify TCRbeta CDR3 regions from genomic DNA. From the authors' description of their analysis: Within the assay, amplification of reference gene primers was used to estimate how many nucleated cells each sample contained. To quantify the absolute abundance of each unique TCRbeta CDR3 rearrangement, sequence reads were collapsed and filtered. For each sample, productive Simpson clonality was calculated as the square root of Simpson's diversity index across productive rearrangements. The clones in this table, taken by TCRdb from immuneACCESS, are in-frame only. Not every clone is retained; where verified, under half of the shortfall comes from an unresolved V gene, and the cause of the rest is unknown. V, J and clone size are taken as reported in that table, and D and trimming were inferred from the DNA itself. The sample table records roughly 120,000 clones; roughly 80% of these occur just once. Together, the top ten hold over 5.5% of the sample.

The germline V gene supplies CDR1 SQVTM and CDR2 ANQGSEA. The CDR3 has 15 amino acids, counting the end cysteine and phenylalanine. CDR3 DNA only is kept here, 45 bases in frame from base 1. The germline ends are 22 bases apart after V is trimmed by 6 bases and J by 5 bases. The V gene is TRBV29-1 and the J gene is TRBJ1-2; a tentative D call is TRBD1 (5 bases match). This sequence originates from a man older than 75 with COVID-19, enrolled during active disease. Input material: peripheral blood. The DNA sequence is given as TGCAGCGTAGTCCCCCCTATAGGAGCAGGGTATGGCTACACCTTC. Translated, this is CSVVPPIGAGYGYTF.